A selection of T cell receptor beta chains follows, all from one sample in a study of blood T cell repertoires in COVID-19. Produced via immunoSEQ multiplex PCR; TCRdb's table is partial and in-frame only. This table has tens of thousands of clones, around nine tenths appearing once. Sequencing input: peripheral blood. The source is a man in his sixties with acute or convalescent COVID-19. Both conserved end residues are part of each CDR3. Each record gives: clone size, D gene, V gene, J gene, CDR3 DNA, CDR3 protein. The D gene is left open where the match is weak. A row's size may be missing; if present it is once, few, many or a size class.

NA	TRBD1	TRBV15	TRBJ2-2	TGTGCCACCAGCAGAGCTAGGACAGGGTACACCGGGGAGCTGTTTTTT	CATSRARTGYTGELFF
once	TRBD2	TRBV7-3	TRBJ2-2	TGTGCCAGCAGCAAGGGACTAGCGGGATCTCCTTCGGGGGAGCTGTTTTTT	CASSKGLAGSPSGELFF
NA	NA	TRBV6-6	TRBJ1-6	TGTGCCAGCAGTCCCATCCGGGGAGGGAATTCACCCCTCCACTTT	CASSPIRGGNSPLHF
NA	TRBD1	TRBV5-1	TRBJ1-4	TGCGCCAGCAGCCGGGGACAGTCGAGCGAAAAACTGTTTTTT	CASSRGQSSEKLFF
NA	NA	TRBV5-1	TRBJ1-5	TGCGCCAGCAGCTTGGACGGAGTCAATCAGCCCCAGCATTTT	CASSLDGVNQPQHF
NA	TRBD1	TRBV10-3	TRBJ2-1	TGTGCCATCAGACCAAGACAGGGGCGGCAGACCCACAATGAGCAGTTCTTC	CAIRPRQGRQTHNEQFF
NA	NA	TRBV4-3	TRBJ1-2	TGCGCCAGCAGCCAAGATCTGGGAGGGGTTTGGTATGGCTACACCTTC	CASSQDLGGVWYGYTF
NA	NA	TRBV6-6	TRBJ2-5	TGTGCCAGCAGTTACTCGCGGTTGAGAGAGACCCAGTACTTC	CASSYSRLRETQYF
once	TRBD1	TRBV3-1/TRBV3-2	TRBJ1-5	TGTGCCAGCACAGGGGGAGCAAATCAGCCCCAGCATTTT	CASTGGANQPQHF
NA	NA	TRBV11-2	TRBJ1-2	TGTGCCAGCAAGGACATGGGGGGGGAAAACTATGGCTACACCTTC	CASKDMGGENYGYTF
NA	NA	TRBV19	TRBJ1-5	TGTGCCAGTAGCCGGACAGAAAATCAGCCCCAGCATTTT	CASSRTENQPQHF
NA	NA	TRBV7-2	TRBJ2-1	TGTGCCAGCAGCCCGAGATTCATCTACAATGAGCAGTTCTTC	CASSPRFIYNEQFF
NA	NA	TRBV6-6	TRBJ2-3	TGTGCCAGCAGGCCCGGTAGCGGACGCACAGATACGCAGTATTTT	CASRPGSGRTDTQYF
NA	TRBD1	TRBV30	TRBJ2-1	TGTGCCTGGAGTTCGGGACAGGGTTTTAATGAGCAGTTCTTC	CAWSSGQGFNEQFF
few	TRBD1	TRBV6-6	TRBJ2-1	TGTGCCAGTGGGACAGGGAGAAATGAGCAGTTCTTC	CASGTGRNEQFF
NA	NA	TRBV6-1	TRBJ1-4	TGTGCCAGCGCACTAGGGCTCCTTAATGAAAAACTGTTTTTT	CASALGLLNEKLFF
few	NA	TRBV5-8	TRBJ1-1	TGTGCCAGCAGCCCGCCCGGGAGAGTCGGTGAAGCTTTCTTT	CASSPPGRVGEAFF
NA	TRBD2	TRBV30	TRBJ2-2	TGTGCCTGGAGTGCGACTAGCGGGGTCTTTGGGGAGCTGTTTTTT	CAWSATSGVFGELFF
few	TRBD2	TRBV14	TRBJ2-5	TGTGCCAGCAGCCAAGTCGGGGGGGAACGAGAGACCCAGTACTTC	CASSQVGGERETQYF
NA	TRBD1	TRBV7-6	TRBJ1-1	TGTGCCAGCAGCTTAGGACAGGGGATCACTGAAGCTTTCTTT	CASSLGQGITEAFF
NA	TRBD1	TRBV30	TRBJ2-2	TGTGCCTGGGACGGGACAGCGAACACCGGGGAGCTGTTTTTT	CAWDGTANTGELFF
NA	TRBD1	TRBV7-9	TRBJ1-2	TGTGCCAGCAGCCCCACCCTCAGACAGGGGGTTACTTATGGCTACACCTTC	CASSPTLRQGVTYGYTF
NA	NA	TRBV6-4	TRBJ1-1	TGTGCCAGCAGTGACTCGATGCAGGTGCCCTTGAACACTGAAGCTTTCTTT	CASSDSMQVPLNTEAFF
NA	NA	TRBV30	TRBJ2-2	TGTGCCTGGAGCTACCGGTTGGAGCTGTTTTTT	CAWSYRLELFF
NA	NA	TRBV5-1	TRBJ2-6	TGCGCCAGCAGCTTGAATCTGAGAAAAACAGACTCTGGGGCCAACGTCCTGACTTTC	CASSLNLRKTDSGANVLTF
NA	NA	TRBV7-2	TRBJ1-2	TGTGCCAGCAGCTTAGTCCCCTCCAGGGCAGTATCGTCTGGCTACACCTTC	CASSLVPSRAVSSGYTF
NA	NA	TRBV9	TRBJ1-1	TGTGCCAGCAGCCTTGGGGCTGGGGTTGGGACTGAAGCTTTCTTT	CASSLGAGVGTEAFF
NA	NA	TRBV7-8	TRBJ1-5	TGTGCCAGCAGCCCTAGGAGGGGCGTCGGCAATCAGCCCCAGCATTTT	CASSPRRGVGNQPQHF
NA	NA	TRBV5-4	TRBJ2-7	TGTGCCAGCAGCTTGGCAGGGGGGCTCCTCTACGAGCAGTACTTC	CASSLAGGLLYEQYF
NA	NA	TRBV12-5	TRBJ2-1	TGTGCTAGTGGTTTCGAGGCTTACAATGAGCAGTTCTTC	CASGFEAYNEQFF
NA	TRBD2	TRBV18	TRBJ2-1	TGTGCCAGCTCAGCCATCTTAGCGGGAGGCTCCTACAATGAGCAGTTCTTC	CASSAILAGGSYNEQFF
NA	TRBD1	TRBV7-6	TRBJ1-5	TGTGCCAGCAGCCTTGGGACAGGGTATGATCAGCCCCAGCATTTT	CASSLGTGYDQPQHF
NA	TRBD1	TRBV9	TRBJ2-3	TGTGCCAGCAGCGTAGGTGGGACAGGGGTCGAAGATACGCAGTATTTT	CASSVGGTGVEDTQYF
NA	NA	TRBV3-1/TRBV3-2	TRBJ1-3	TGTGCCAGCAGCCAAGTGGGGGCTGCTGGAAACACCATATATTTT	CASSQVGAAGNTIYF
NA	NA	TRBV6-2/TRBV6-3	TRBJ2-1	TGTGCCAGCAGCCTTCAGTTCAATGAGCAGTTCTTC	CASSLQFNEQFF
NA	TRBD2	TRBV28	TRBJ2-3	TGTGCCTCCCGACCGGGGGGAAACACAGATACGCAGTATTTT	CASRPGGNTDTQYF
few	NA	TRBV5-1	TRBJ2-7	TGCGCCAGCAGCTTGGCGAGCGGGTTCGAGCAGTACTTC	CASSLASGFEQYF
NA	NA	TRBV11-2	TRBJ2-6	TGTGCCAGCAGCCTGTCTGGGGCCAACGTCCTGACTTTC	CASSLSGANVLTF
NA	TRBD1	TRBV6-2/TRBV6-3	TRBJ2-3	TGTGCCAGCAGTACCGAGACAGGGTTGGTGTCGGATACGCAGTATTTT	CASSTETGLVSDTQYF